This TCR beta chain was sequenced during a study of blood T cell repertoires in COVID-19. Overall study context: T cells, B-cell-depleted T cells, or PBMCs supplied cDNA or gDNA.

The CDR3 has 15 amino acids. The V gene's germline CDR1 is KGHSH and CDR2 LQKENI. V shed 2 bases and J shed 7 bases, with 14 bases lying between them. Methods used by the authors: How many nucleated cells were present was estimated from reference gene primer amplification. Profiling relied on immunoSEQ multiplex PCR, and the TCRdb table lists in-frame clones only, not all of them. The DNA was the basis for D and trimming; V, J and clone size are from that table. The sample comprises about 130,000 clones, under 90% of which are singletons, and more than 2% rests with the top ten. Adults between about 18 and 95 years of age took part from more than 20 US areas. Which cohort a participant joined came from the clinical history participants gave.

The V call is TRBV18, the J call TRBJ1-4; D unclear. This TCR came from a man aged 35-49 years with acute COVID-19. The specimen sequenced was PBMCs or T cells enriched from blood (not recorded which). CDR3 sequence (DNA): TGTGCCAGCTCACCAACCGGGTTGGAGGGTGAAAAACTGTTTTTT. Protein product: CASSPTGLEGEKLFF. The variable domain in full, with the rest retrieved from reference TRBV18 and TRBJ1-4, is NAGVMQNPRHLVRRRGQEARLRCSPMKGHSHVYWYRQLPEEGLKFMVYLQKENIIDESGMPKERFSAEFPKEGPSILRIQQVVRGDSAAYFCASSPTGLEGEKLFFGSGTQLSVL.